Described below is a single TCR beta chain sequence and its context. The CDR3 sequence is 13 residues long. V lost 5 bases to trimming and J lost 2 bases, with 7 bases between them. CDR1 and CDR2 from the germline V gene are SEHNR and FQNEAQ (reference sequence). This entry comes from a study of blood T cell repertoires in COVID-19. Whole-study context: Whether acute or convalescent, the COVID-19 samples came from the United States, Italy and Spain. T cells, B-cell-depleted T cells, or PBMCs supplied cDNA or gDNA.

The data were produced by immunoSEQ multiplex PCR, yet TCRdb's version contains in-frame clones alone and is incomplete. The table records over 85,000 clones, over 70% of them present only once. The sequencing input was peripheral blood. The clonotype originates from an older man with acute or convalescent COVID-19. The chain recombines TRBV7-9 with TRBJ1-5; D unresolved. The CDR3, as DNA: TGTGCCAGCAGCCCTCCGGGCAATCAGCCCCAGCATTTT. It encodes CASSPPGNQPQHF. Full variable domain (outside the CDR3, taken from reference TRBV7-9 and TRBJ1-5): DTGVSQNPRHKITKRGQNVTFRCDPISEHNRLYWYRQTLGQGPEFLTYFQNEAQLEKSRLLSDRFSAERPKGSFSTLEIQRTEQGDSAMYLCASSPPGNQPQHFGDGTRLSIL.